A single sample is the source of the 32 T cell receptor beta chains below, sequenced in a study of blood T cell repertoires in COVID-19. Sequenced by immunoSEQ multiplex PCR; TCRdb stores in-frame clones only, minus some. There are about 190,000 clones in the sample; around 83% occur only once, and 2.9% lies in the top ten. Sequenced sample: peripheral blood. These receptors were taken from a man between 50 and 59 years old with active or convalescent COVID-19.

V gene TRBV4-2 combines with J gene TRBJ2-1, with 11 positions matching TRBD2. CDR1 and CDR2 (germline): LGHNA, YNFKEQ. With V trimmed by 4 bases and J by 5 bases, 4 bases remained unmatched. This CDR3 spans 15 amino acids. The CDR3 is CASSPSGRSHNEQFF. In DNA form, the CDR3 reads TGTGCCAGCAGCCCTAGCGGGAGGTCCCACAATGAGCAGTTCTTC.

V and J are TRBV11-2 and TRBJ2-3, with 12 bases lining up with TRBD2. The germline CDR1 and CDR2 sequences are SGHAT and FQNNGV. The CDR3 spans 18 residues. The V gene end was trimmed by 0 bases and the J gene end by 2 bases; junction bases not matched to a gene: 6. Here the CDR3 DNA reads TGTGCCAGCAGCTTAGATGGTCTAGCGGGGGGGCCCACAGATACGCAGTATTTT. This encodes CASSLDGLAGGPTDTQYF.

This clone occurred once. The chain has TRBV7-2 and TRBJ2-7, with 8 bases that match TRBD1. Germline values: CDR1 SGHTA, CDR2 FQGNSA. The trim removed 1 base at V and 3 bases at J, leaving 5 bases unmatched. The CDR3 has 15 residues. CDR3 sequence: CASSLEWDRHYEQYF. CDR3 coding DNA: TGTGCCAGCAGCTTAGAGTGGGACAGGCACTACGAGCAGTACTTC.

V and J are TRBV15 and TRBJ2-5, with 10 bases identical to TRBD2. With 1 base clipped from V and 0 bases from J, the junction kept 5 bases outside the gene matches. This CDR3 is built from 17 residues. Germline-derived CDR1 and CDR2 are LNHNV and YYDKDF (reference sequence). CDR3 amino acids: CATSRAKTSGYQETQYF. In DNA, the CDR3 is TGTGCCACCAGCAGAGCGAAGACTAGCGGGTACCAAGAGACCCAGTACTTC.

The J gene is TRBJ2-7, the V gene TRBV18, with TRBD1 as a possible D gene (6 bases). The V end lost 0 bases, the J end lost 3 bases, and 12 bases lay between the germline ends. Per germline, CDR1 KGHSH and CDR2 LQKENI. The CDR3 length is 15 residues. CDR3 sequence reads: CASSPPHREVYEQYF. In DNA form, the CDR3 reads TGTGCCAGCTCACCACCCCACAGGGAAGTCTACGAGCAGTACTTC.

The chain links TRBV12-5 to TRBJ1-3, with D hard to call. CDR1 is LGHNT and CDR2 is FRNRAP in the germline V gene. This CDR3 region has 15 residues. Deletions cut 7 bases from V and 0 bases from J, with 13 bases between. The CDR3 here is CASDSPTGSGNTIYF. DNA of the CDR3: TGTGCTAGTGACTCCCCGACGGGCTCTGGAAACACCATATATTTT.

The chain recombines TRBV3-1 (or the pseudogene TRBV3-2) with TRBJ1-1, with 8 positions matching TRBD1. The germline V gene encodes CDR1 LGHDT and CDR2 YNNKEL (reference sequence). J was trimmed by 2 bases and V by 4 bases; bases with no gene match: 18. The CDR3 is made up of 19 amino acids. The DNA of the CDR3 is TGTGCCAGCAGCCCGCTCCCCGGACAGGGACAAGGGAAAAACACTGAAGCTTTCTTT. Encoded protein: CASSPLPGQGQGKNTEAFF.

This clone was seen once. The chain uses TRBV7-8 and TRBJ1-2; D is possibly TRBD1 (6 bases). The CDR3 sequence is 14 residues long. The V gene lost 5 bases and the J gene lost 2 bases, with 12 bases spanning the gap. Germline CDR1 is SGHVS and CDR2 is FQNEAQ. CDR3 residues: CASSPRGQNYGYTF. CDR3 in DNA: TGTGCCAGCAGCCCCCGTGGACAGAACTATGGCTACACCTTC.

This chain links TRBV19 with TRBJ1-6; 7 positions agree with TRBD1. V shed 5 bases, J shed 0 bases, and the junction held 16 bases outside the gene matches. Germline-derived CDR1 and CDR2 are LNHDA and SQIVND (reference sequence). This CDR3 is built from 20 residues. DNA of the CDR3: TGTGCCAGTAGTTTCCGGGACAGACCCGAAAGAAGCTCCTATAATTCACCCCTCCACTTT. Translation: CASSFRDRPERSSYNSPLHF. The full variable domain, its missing parts supplied by reference TRBV19 and TRBJ1-6, is DGGITQSPKYLFRKEGQNVTLSCEQNLNHDAMYWYRQDPGQGLRLIYYSQIVNDFQKGDIAEGYSVSREKKESFPLTVTSAQKNPTAFYLCASSFRDRPERSSYNSPLHFGNGTRLTVT.

The rearrangement links TRBV2 to TRBJ1-2; no clear D gene. The V gene lost 6 bases and the J gene lost 4 bases, with 12 bases spanning the gap. This CDR3 is built from 13 residues. Germline CDR1 SNHLY, CDR2 FYNNEI. The CDR3 DNA follows: TGTGCCAGCAGGAGGTTAGGATCCTATGGCTACACCTTC. Translated: CASRRLGSYGYTF.

This sequence joins TRBV10-3 and TRBJ1-1; tentatively, D is TRBD1 (5 bases). This CDR3 is 13 amino acids long. Germline V lookup: CDR1 ENHRY, CDR2 SYGVKD. Between the trimmed V and J ends, which lost 4 bases and 4 bases, there was a span of 10 bases. The CDR3 here is CAISGYRGTEAFF. The CDR3 coding sequence is TGTGCCATCAGTGGCTATAGGGGCACTGAAGCTTTCTTT.

The CDR3 DNA follows: TGTGCCAGCACCCATAGCGGGGGGACCTACAATGAGCAGTTCTTC. This encodes CASTHSGGTYNEQFF. The rearrangement uses TRBV27 and TRBJ2-1, with TRBD2 matching over 10 bases. The V gene's germline CDR1 is MNHEY and CDR2 SMNVEV (reference sequence). With V trimmed by 7 bases and J by 2 bases, 5 bases remained unmatched. CDR3 length: 15 residues.

The V and J genes are TRBV2 and TRBJ2-3; TRBD2 might be the D (5 bases). V was pared by 2 bases and J by 3 bases, with 9 bases between. This CDR3 has 14 amino acids. Germline V gives CDR1 SNHLY, CDR2 FYNNEI. The CDR3 region is CASSESGSTDTQYF. CDR3 sequence (DNA): TGTGCCAGCAGTGAATCGGGATCGACAGATACGCAGTATTTT.

As concerns this clone: At one boundary the junction diverges from the germline segment, which might be a read error. The chain carries TRBV7-9 and TRBJ1-2; a possible D gene is TRBD1 (6 bases). This CDR3 is 13 amino acids long. Per the germline V gene, CDR1 is SEHNR and CDR2 is FQNEAQ (reference sequence). This CDR3 reads CASSSRADRDPNF. The CDR3 nucleotides read TGTGCCAGCAGCTCGCGGGCGGACAGAGATCCCAACTTC.

V is TRBV5-6 and J is TRBJ2-7; 7 bases are a match to TRBD1. The germline V gene encodes CDR1 SGHDT and CDR2 YYEEEE. With 6 bases clipped from V and 1 base from J, the junction kept 10 bases outside the gene matches. CDR3 length: 15 residues. The CDR3 DNA follows: TGTGCCAGCATAAAACAGGGGCGGAGGTCCTACGAGCAGTACTTC. Its protein product is CASIKQGRRSYEQYF.

The CDR3 loop reads CASSLLGTGGNTEAFF. CDR3 sequence (DNA): TGTGCCAGCAGTTTATTAGGGACAGGGGGTAACACTGAAGCTTTCTTT. This sequence joins TRBV27 and TRBJ1-1; 11 bases match TRBD1. The CDR3 has 16 residues. V was clipped by 1 base and J by 2 bases; unmatched bases: 3. Germline loops: CDR1 MNHEY, CDR2 SMNVEV (reference sequence).

The rearrangement joins TRBV11-2 to TRBJ2-1; TRBD2 matches 15 bases. V gave up 5 bases and J gave up 6 bases; unmatched junction bases: 8. This CDR3 spans 17 amino acids. Germline CDR1 SGHAT, CDR2 FQNNGV. The CDR3 coding sequence is TGTGCCAGCAGCCTAACCGGACTAGCGGGAGGGAGCAATGAGCAGTTCTTC. Translated: CASSLTGLAGGSNEQFF.

The chain is built from TRBV7-2 and TRBJ2-7; TRBD2 agrees at 9 bases. Germline lookup yields CDR1 SGHTA and CDR2 FQGNSA. V was pared by 5 bases and J by 2 bases, with 7 bases of the junction left unmatched. The CDR3 loop spans 15 amino acids. The CDR3 loop is CASSGGGAPAYEQYF. As DNA, the CDR3 is TGTGCCAGCAGCGGCGGGGGGGCCCCCGCCTACGAGCAGTACTTC.

This chain uses TRBV6-6 with TRBJ1-5; possibly TRBD1 for D (6 bases). The V gene lost 2 bases and the J gene lost 4 bases, with 15 bases spanning the gap. Per germline, CDR1 MNHNY and CDR2 SVGAGI (reference sequence). The CDR3 sequence is 16 residues long. CDR3 protein: CASSYLSGGGNQPQHF. Here the CDR3 DNA reads TGTGCCAGCAGTTACCTTAGCGGGGGCGGGAATCAGCCCCAGCATTTT.

This chain connects TRBV19 to TRBJ1-2; D possibly corresponds to TRBD1 (5 bases). Germline-derived CDR1 and CDR2 are LNHDA and SQIVND (reference sequence). V lost 2 bases and J 5 bases, leaving 6 bases between the germline ends. This CDR3 has 12 amino acids. In DNA form, the CDR3 reads TGTGCCAGTAGTATAACAGGATATGGCTACACCTTC. Translated, it gives CASSITGYGYTF.

This chain links TRBV28 with TRBJ1-1; D perhaps matches TRBD1 (5 bases). From germline, CDR1 is MDHEN and CDR2 SYDVKM. The germline V and J ends were trimmed by 2 bases and 8 bases, with 12 bases remaining between them. The CDR3 totals 13 residues. The CDR3 is CASSLQEPGEAFF. The CDR3 bases are TGTGCCAGCAGTTTACAGGAGCCAGGGGAAGCTTTCTTT.

The chain employs TRBV24-1 and TRBJ2-3; 8 nucleotides agree with TRBD2. The CDR3 is made up of 16 amino acids. Losses at the gene ends were 5 bases for V and 5 bases for J; bases not matched to a gene: 11. The germline gives CDR1 KGHDR, CDR2 SFDVKD. CDR3 coding DNA: TGTGCCACCAGTGGCCACGGTAGCGGGATTAAAGATACGCAGTATTTT. Its translation is CATSGHGSGIKDTQYF.

The chain couples TRBV4-3 to TRBJ2-1, with a possible D match to TRBD2 (6 bases). Germline lookup yields CDR1 LGHNA and CDR2 YSLEER. CDR3 size: 15 residues. Trimming shortened V by 5 bases and J by 1 base, and 12 bases separated the two germline ends. CDR3 in amino acids: CASSEGLGSYNEQFF. As DNA, the CDR3 is TGCGCCAGCAGCGAGGGACTTGGGTCCTACAATGAGCAGTTCTTC.

This sequence joins TRBV7-8 and TRBJ1-1; D possibly corresponds to TRBD1 (5 bases). This CDR3 is 14 amino acids long. Germline V lookup: CDR1 SGHVS, CDR2 FQNEAQ. Trimming stripped 5 bases from V and 3 bases from J, with 13 bases between. CDR3 DNA: TGTGCCAGCAGCGGACACCGGAGGGACACTGAAGCTTTCTTT. Encoded protein: CASSGHRRDTEAFF.

The J gene is TRBJ1-2, the V gene TRBV18; 7 bases map to TRBD1. Trimming removed 3 bases from V and 5 bases from J; junction bases left unmatched: 9. This CDR3 comprises 15 residues. Germline lookup yields CDR1 KGHSH and CDR2 LQKENI. CDR3 loop: CASSPPGQALYGYTF. Here the CDR3 DNA reads TGTGCCAGCTCACCTCCTGGACAGGCCCTGTATGGCTACACCTTC.

This chain connects TRBV18 to TRBJ2-7, with D possibly matching TRBD1 (6 bases). The V and J ends lost 2 bases and 2 bases respectively, with 10 bases between them. Germline V gene sequence: CDR1 KGHSH, CDR2 LQKENI. The CDR3 is made up of 14 amino acids. As DNA, the CDR3 is TGTGCCAGCTCACCAAGGGACACCGCCTACGAGCAGTACTTC. This sequence encodes CASSPRDTAYEQYF.

This clone was seen just once. The chain has TRBV5-4 and TRBJ2-7; tentatively, D is TRBD1 (6 bases). Trimming removed 1 base from V and 6 bases from J, with 20 bases in between. This CDR3 comprises 16 residues. Per germline, CDR1 SGHNT and CDR2 YYREEE (reference sequence). CDR3 coding DNA: TGTGCCAGCAGCTTGAACCCCACCGGGACATGGACCGAGCAGTACTTC. The encoded protein is CASSLNPTGTWTEQYF. Supplemented by reference TRBV5-4 and TRBJ2-7, the full variable domain reads ETGVTQSPTHLIKTRGQQVTLRCSSQSGHNTVSWYQQALGQGPQFIFQYYREEENGRGNFPPRFSGLQFPNYSSELNVNALELDDSALYLCASSLNPTGTWTEQYFGPGTRLTVT.

The rearrangement links TRBV27 to TRBJ2-2; tentative D call: TRBD2 (6 bases). Between the trimmed V and J ends, which lost 2 bases and 6 bases, there was a span of 16 bases. Germline V lookup: CDR1 MNHEY, CDR2 SMNVEV (reference sequence). The CDR3 extends over 16 amino acids. The CDR3 reads CASSLVAGRFSGELFF. The DNA for the CDR3 is TGTGCCAGCAGTTTAGTGGCAGGGAGGTTCTCCGGGGAGCTGTTTTTT.

The rearrangement links TRBV28 to TRBJ2-1; 12 bases line up with TRBD2. The CDR3 totals 16 residues. CDR1 and CDR2 from the germline V gene are MDHEN and SYDVKM. Trimming removed 5 bases from V and 5 bases from J; junction bases left unmatched: 7. The CDR3 region is CASSLTSGSGDNEQFF. The DNA of the CDR3 is TGTGCCAGCAGTCTGACTAGCGGGAGTGGAGACAATGAGCAGTTCTTC.

CDR3 residues: CASSLAGQGQETQYF. For the CDR3, the DNA is TGCGCCAGCAGCTTGGCGGGGCAGGGGCAAGAGACCCAGTACTTC. This chain joins TRBV5-1 and TRBJ2-5, with D possibly being TRBD1 (6 bases). V lost 0 bases, J lost 2 bases, and 11 bases lay in between. CDR1 and CDR2 from the germline V gene are SGHRS and YFSETQ. The CDR3 consists of 15 residues.

The chain couples TRBV19 to TRBJ2-3; 10 nucleotides agree with TRBD2. With 5 bases clipped from V and 5 bases from J, the junction kept 7 bases outside the gene matches. The CDR3 runs to 15 residues. Germline V gene lookup returns CDR1 LNHDA and CDR2 SQIVND (reference sequence). This chain's CDR3 is CASSPLAGDIDTQYF. As DNA, the CDR3 is TGTGCCAGTAGTCCTCTAGCGGGAGACATAGATACGCAGTATTTT.

The rearrangement uses TRBV28 and TRBJ1-2; perhaps TRBD1 as D (6 bases). Per germline, CDR1 MDHEN and CDR2 SYDVKM. V gave up 4 bases and J gave up 3 bases, with 21 bases separating them. CDR3 length: 17 residues. The CDR3 nucleotides are TGTGCCAGCAGTTCCCTAAAAGACTGGACAGCATACTATGGCTACACCTTC. Amino acids: CASSSLKDWTAYYGYTF.